A single sample gave rise to the 3 T cell receptor beta chains below, sequenced in a study of cytomegalovirus exposure and HLA in healthy donors (dated by TCRdb to about 2017). Libraries were constructed by the immunoSEQ multiplex PCR assay. A mixture of 60 forward primers for TCR Vbeta segments and 13 reverse primers for TCR Jbeta segments was used in the multiplex PCR. This is the immuneACCESS table as TCRdb keeps it, with only in-frame sequences that have V and J called. A part of the clones is gone; compared with another copy, unresolved V genes explain less than half, and the rest is unexplained. The record for this sample contains around 76,000 clones. The top ten clones comprise about 4.9% of the sample. The sequenced sample was PBMCs. The source of these receptors is a man aged 35 to 55 in good health and CMV-seronegative.

The chain couples TRBV7-2 to TRBJ1-2; TRBD1 matches 7 bases. Germline assignment: CDR1 SGHTA and CDR2 FQGNSA. This CDR3 contains 14 residues. Trimming at V came to 2 bases and at J to 8 bases, leaving 8 bases not matched to a gene. CDR3 DNA: TGTGCCAGCAGCTTACCGGGACAGAGGACGGGCTACACCTTC. As protein: CASSLPGQRTGYTF.

This sequence joins TRBV7-2 and TRBJ2-1; 14 bases map to TRBD2. The CDR3 sequence is 18 residues long. Germline V gives CDR1 SGHTA, CDR2 FQGNSA. J lost 3 bases, V lost 1 base, and 5 bases had no gene match. CDR3 in amino acids: CASSLVGTSGGRYNEQFF. The CDR3 bases are TGTGCCAGCAGCTTAGTCGGGACTAGCGGGGGACGCTACAATGAGCAGTTCTTC.

The chain is built from TRBV28 and TRBJ2-1; 11 bases agree with TRBD2. The CDR3 covers 15 residues. Germline V gene lookup returns CDR1 MDHEN and CDR2 SYDVKM. Germline trimming cut 5 bases from V and 5 bases from J; bases unmatched to any gene: 5. CDR3 loop: CASSPSGRTNNEQFF. The CDR3 DNA reads TGTGCCAGCAGTCCTAGCGGGAGGACTAACAATGAGCAGTTCTTC. Full variable domain (remainder filled in from reference TRBV28 and TRBJ2-1): DVKVTQSSRYLVKRTGEKVFLECVQDMDHENMFWYRQDPGLGLRLIYFSYDVKMKEKGDIPEGYSVSREKKERFSLILESASTNQTSMYLCASSPSGRTNNEQFFGPGTRLTVL.